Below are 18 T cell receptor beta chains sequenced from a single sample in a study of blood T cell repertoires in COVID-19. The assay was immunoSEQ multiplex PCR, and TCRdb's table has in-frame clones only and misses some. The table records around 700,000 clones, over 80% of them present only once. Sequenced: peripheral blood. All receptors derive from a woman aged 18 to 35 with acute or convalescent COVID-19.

CDR3 bases: TGTGCCAGCAGCTTGGGGGGCCTCGGGGGAGGGAACTATGGCTACACCTTC. Amino acid sequence: CASSLGGLGGGNYGYTF. The chain combines TRBV7-2 with TRBJ1-2, with D tentatively TRBD1 (6 bases). The CDR3 is 17 residues long. CDR1 SGHTA and CDR2 FQGNSA come from the germline V gene. The V gene lost 3 bases and the J gene lost 2 bases, with 19 bases spanning the gap.

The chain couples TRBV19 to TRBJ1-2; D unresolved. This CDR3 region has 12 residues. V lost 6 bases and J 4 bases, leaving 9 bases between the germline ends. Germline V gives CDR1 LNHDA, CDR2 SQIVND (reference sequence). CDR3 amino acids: CASSEVAYGYTF. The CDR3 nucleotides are TGTGCCAGTAGCGAGGTGGCCTATGGCTACACCTTC.

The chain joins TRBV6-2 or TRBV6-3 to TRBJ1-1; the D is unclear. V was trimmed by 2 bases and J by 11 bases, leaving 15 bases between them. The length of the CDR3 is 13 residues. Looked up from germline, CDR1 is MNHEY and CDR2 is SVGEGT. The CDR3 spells CASSYDPGQTAFF. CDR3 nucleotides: TGTGCCAGCAGTTACGATCCAGGCCAAACGGCTTTCTTT.

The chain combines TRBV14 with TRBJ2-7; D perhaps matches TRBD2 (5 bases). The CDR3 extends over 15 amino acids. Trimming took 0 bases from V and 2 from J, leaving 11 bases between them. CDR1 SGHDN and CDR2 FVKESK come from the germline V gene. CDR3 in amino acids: CASSQDEGRTYEQYF. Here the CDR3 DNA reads TGTGCCAGCAGCCAAGATGAGGGCCGGACCTACGAGCAGTACTTC.

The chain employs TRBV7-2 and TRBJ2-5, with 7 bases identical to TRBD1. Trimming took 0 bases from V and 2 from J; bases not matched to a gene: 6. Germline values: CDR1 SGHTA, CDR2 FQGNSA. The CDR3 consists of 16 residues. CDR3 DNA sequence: TGTGCCAGCAGCTTAGCTACAGGGGCCACTCAAGAGACCCAGTACTTC. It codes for CASSLATGATQETQYF.

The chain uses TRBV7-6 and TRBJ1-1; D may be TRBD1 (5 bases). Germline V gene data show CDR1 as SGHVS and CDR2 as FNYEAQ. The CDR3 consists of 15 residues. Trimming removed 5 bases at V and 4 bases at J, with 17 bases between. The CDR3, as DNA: TGTGCCAGCAGCCTATCCAGGGATCTTGGCACTGAAGCTTTCTTT. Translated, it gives CASSLSRDLGTEAFF.

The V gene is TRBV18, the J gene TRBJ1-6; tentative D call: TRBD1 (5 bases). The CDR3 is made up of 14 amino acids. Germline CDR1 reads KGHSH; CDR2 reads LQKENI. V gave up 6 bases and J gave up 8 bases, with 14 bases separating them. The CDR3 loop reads CASSVQGGYSPLHF. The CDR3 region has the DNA TGTGCCAGCTCCGTCCAGGGAGGCTATTCACCCCTCCACTTT.

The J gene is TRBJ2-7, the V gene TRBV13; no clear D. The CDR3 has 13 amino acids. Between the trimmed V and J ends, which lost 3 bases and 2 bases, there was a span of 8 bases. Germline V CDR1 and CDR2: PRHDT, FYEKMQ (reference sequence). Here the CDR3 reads CASSLGRAYEQYF. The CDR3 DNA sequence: TGTGCCAGCAGCTTGGGCAGAGCCTACGAGCAGTACTTC.

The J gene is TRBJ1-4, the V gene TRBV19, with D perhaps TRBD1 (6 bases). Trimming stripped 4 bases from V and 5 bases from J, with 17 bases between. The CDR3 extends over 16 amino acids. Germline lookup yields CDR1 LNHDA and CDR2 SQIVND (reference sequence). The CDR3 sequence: CASSTPRGGRNEKLFF. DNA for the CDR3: TGTGCCAGTAGTACCCCACGGGGGGGGCGGAATGAAAAACTGTTTTTT.

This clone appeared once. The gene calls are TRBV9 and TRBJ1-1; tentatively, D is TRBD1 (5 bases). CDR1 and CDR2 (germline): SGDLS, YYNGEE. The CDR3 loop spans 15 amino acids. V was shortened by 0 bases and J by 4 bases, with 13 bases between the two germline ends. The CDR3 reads CASSVVGGVSTEAFF. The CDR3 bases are TGTGCCAGCAGCGTAGTTGGAGGGGTAAGCACTGAAGCTTTCTTT.

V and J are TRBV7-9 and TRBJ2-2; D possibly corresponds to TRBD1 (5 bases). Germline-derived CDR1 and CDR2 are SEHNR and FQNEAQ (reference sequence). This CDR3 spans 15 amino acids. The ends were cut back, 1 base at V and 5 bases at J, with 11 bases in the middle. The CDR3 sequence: CASSLGRGRTGELFF. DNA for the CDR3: TGTGCCAGCAGCTTAGGAAGGGGAAGAACCGGGGAGCTGTTTTTT.

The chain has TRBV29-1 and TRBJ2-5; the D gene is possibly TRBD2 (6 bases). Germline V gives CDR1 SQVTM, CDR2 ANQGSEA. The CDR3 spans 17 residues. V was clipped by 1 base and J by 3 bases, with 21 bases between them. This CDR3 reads CSVEGSHKGGGEETQYF. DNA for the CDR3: TGCAGCGTTGAAGGTAGTCACAAGGGCGGCGGGGAAGAGACCCAGTACTTC.

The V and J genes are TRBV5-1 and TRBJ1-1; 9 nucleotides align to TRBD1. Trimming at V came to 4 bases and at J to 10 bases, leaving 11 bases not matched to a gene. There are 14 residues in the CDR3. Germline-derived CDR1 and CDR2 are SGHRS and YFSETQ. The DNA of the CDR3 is TGCGCCAGCAGCATGACTGTGGGACAGGGACCAGCTTTCTTT. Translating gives CASSMTVGQGPAFF.

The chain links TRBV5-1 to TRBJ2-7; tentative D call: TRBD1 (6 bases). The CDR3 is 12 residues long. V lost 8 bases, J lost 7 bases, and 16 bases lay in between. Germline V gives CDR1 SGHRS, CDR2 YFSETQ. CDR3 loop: CASSTGRLEQYF. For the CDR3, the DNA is TGCGCCAGTTCGACAGGCCGCCTAGAGCAGTACTTC.

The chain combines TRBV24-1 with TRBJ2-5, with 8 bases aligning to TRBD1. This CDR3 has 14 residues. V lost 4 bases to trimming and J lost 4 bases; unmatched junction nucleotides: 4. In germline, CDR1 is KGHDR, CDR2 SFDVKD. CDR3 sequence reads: CATSDRTGSETQYF. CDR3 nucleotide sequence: TGTGCCACCAGTGACCGGACAGGGTCAGAGACCCAGTACTTC.

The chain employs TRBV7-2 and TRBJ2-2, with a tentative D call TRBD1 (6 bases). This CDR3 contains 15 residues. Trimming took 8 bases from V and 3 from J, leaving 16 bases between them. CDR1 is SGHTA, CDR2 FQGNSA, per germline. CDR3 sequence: CASGRLDRYTGELFF. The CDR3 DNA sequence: TGTGCCAGCGGACGATTGGACAGATACACCGGGGAGCTGTTTTTT.

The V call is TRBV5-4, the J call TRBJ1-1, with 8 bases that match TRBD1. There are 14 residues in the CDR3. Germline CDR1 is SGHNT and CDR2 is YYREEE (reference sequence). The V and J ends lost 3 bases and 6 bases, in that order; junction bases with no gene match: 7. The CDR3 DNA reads TGTGCCAGCAGCTGGGGACAGGTTAAGGCTGAAGCTTTCTTT. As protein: CASSWGQVKAEAFF.

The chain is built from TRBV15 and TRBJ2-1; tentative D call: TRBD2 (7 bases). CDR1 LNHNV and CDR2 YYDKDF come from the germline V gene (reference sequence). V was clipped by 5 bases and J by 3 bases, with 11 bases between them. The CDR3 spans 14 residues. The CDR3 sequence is CATSRGGGYNEQFF. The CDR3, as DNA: TGTGCCACCAGCCGAGGGGGGGGCTACAATGAGCAGTTCTTC.